The 21 T cell receptor beta chains in this list originate from one sample, sequenced in a study of CXCR3-negative and CXCR3-positive naive CD8 T cells. Each TRB cDNA library was prepared by 5' RACE (with UMI labels). TCRdb reprocessed the 5' RACE reads, keeping one entry per CDR3 protein, no DNA. This table lists roughly 89,000 distinct CDR3 sequences. The specimen was naive CXCR3- CD8+ T cells from blood. Subset of the sample: CD45RO-CCR7+CD27+CD95- naive CD8+ T cells lacking CXCR3 (TNR3-). These receptors were collected from a human donor in good health. Some clones in this sample may be carry-over from other donors' samples.

The rearrangement links TRBV7-2 to TRBJ1-1. CDR3 length: 14 residues. Germline CDR1 is SGHTA and CDR2 is FQGNSA. CDR3 loop: CASSLLTGGTEAFF.

The chain combines TRBV7-9 with TRBJ2-5; TCRdb indicates TRBD1, and absent DNA this call remains unverified. The CDR3 loop spans 13 amino acids. Germline V gene sequence: CDR1 SEHNR, CDR2 FQNEAQ (reference sequence). The CDR3 sequence: CASSPQGEETQYF. The full variable domain, in which reference TRBV7-9 and TRBJ2-5 provide the parts outside the CDR3, is DTGVSQNPRHKITKRGQNVTFRCDPISEHNRLYWYRQTLGQGPEFLTYFQNEAQLEKSRLLSDRFSAERPKGSFSTLEIQRTEQGDSAMYLCASSPQGEETQYFGPGTRLLVL.

The V gene is TRBV21-1, the J gene TRBJ2-5; TCRdb's assignment of TRBD2 cannot be checked, as there is no DNA. TRBV21-1 is assigned pseudogene status. The CDR3 runs 14 residues. CDR3 sequence: CASNKRECTETQYF.

The J gene is TRBJ2-1, the V gene TRBV29-1. There are 15 residues in the CDR3. Germline CDR1 is SQVTM and CDR2 is ANQGSEA. The CDR3 here is CSVEDLQNSYNEQFF.

V is TRBV29-1 and J is TRBJ2-1; without DNA, the TCRdb call of TRBD1 cannot be checked. The CDR3 length is 14 residues. The germline gives CDR1 SQVTM, CDR2 ANQGSEA. Here the CDR3 reads CSVEPEGRYNEQFF.

The chain has TRBV14 and TRBJ2-5. This CDR3 has 12 amino acids. From germline, CDR1 is SGHDN and CDR2 FVKESK. This chain's CDR3 is CASSRGEETQYF.

This CDR3 is CASSPGTSNEQFF. This rearrangement joins TRBV5-5 to TRBJ2-1; TCRdb designates TRBD1, a call that cannot be tested without DNA. The CDR3 extends over 13 amino acids. The germline V gene has CDR1 SGHKS and CDR2 YYEKEE (reference sequence).

The chain is built from TRBV7-2 and TRBJ2-5; TCRdb selects TRBD2, and the lack of DNA leaves this call unchecked. This CDR3 has 18 residues. CDR1 and CDR2 (germline): SGHTA, FQGNSA. Here the CDR3 reads CASSLGVGSGGTQETQYF.

The rearrangement joins TRBV28 to TRBJ1-2. This CDR3 is built from 12 residues. In germline, CDR1 is MDHEN, CDR2 SYDVKM. The CDR3 sequence is CASSLGGPHYTF.

CDR3 amino acids: CSGEDNTEAFF. The rearrangement links TRBV20-1 to TRBJ1-1. The germline gives CDR1 DFQATT, CDR2 SNEGSKA (reference sequence). CDR3 length equals 11 residues.

This chain connects TRBV7-9 to TRBJ2-3; TCRdb lists TRBD1, though no DNA is available to test this call. The CDR3 contains 18 residues. CDR1 is SEHNR and CDR2 is FQNEAQ in the germline V gene (reference sequence). CDR3 sequence: CASTPHLQTGGSTDTQYF.

The chain recombines TRBV20-1 with TRBJ2-2; the D call of TRBD1 rests on TCRdb alone, since no DNA is present to check it. The CDR3 runs to 16 residues. Germline V gene data show CDR1 as DFQATT and CDR2 as SNEGSKA (reference sequence). This chain's CDR3 is CSAIPGGPSNTGELFF.

The chain joins TRBV21-1 to TRBJ1-3; the TRBD1 assignment by TCRdb is unverifiable without DNA. TRBV21-1 is an annotated pseudogene. The CDR3 runs 18 residues. The CDR3 protein is CASSSKTGEISTGNTIYF.

V gene TRBV6-5 combines with J gene TRBJ1-1. The germline V gene encodes CDR1 MNHEY and CDR2 SVGAGI. CDR3 size: 13 residues. CDR3 sequence: CASTPVGNTEAFF.

The chain employs TRBV29-1 and TRBJ2-3; TCRdb's assignment of TRBD2 cannot be checked, as there is no DNA. The CDR3 totals 14 residues. The germline gives CDR1 SQVTM, CDR2 ANQGSEA. The CDR3 reads CSVGASGITDTQYF.

The rearrangement links TRBV29-1 to TRBJ2-7. Looked up from germline, CDR1 is SQVTM and CDR2 is ANQGSEA. The CDR3 spans 12 residues. This chain's CDR3 is CSVEGAAYEQYF.

The rearrangement joins TRBV29-1 to TRBJ2-2; the TRBD1 assignment by TCRdb is unverifiable without DNA. Germline V lookup: CDR1 SQVTM, CDR2 ANQGSEA. The CDR3 has 13 amino acids. The CDR3 sequence: CSVVGSPTGELFF.

This chain joins TRBV20-1 and TRBJ2-7; there is no DNA to check the TCRdb D call of TRBD2. CDR1 is DFQATT and CDR2 is SNEGSKA in the germline V gene (reference sequence). This CDR3 has 14 residues. The CDR3 here is CSAKLAGGSYEQYF.

The chain uses TRBV15 and TRBJ2-6; TCRdb's assignment of TRBD2 cannot be checked, as there is no DNA. Per the germline V gene, CDR1 is LNHNV and CDR2 is YYDKDF (reference sequence). This CDR3 has 18 amino acids. CDR3 loop: CATSRGRENLSGANVLTF.

This sequence joins TRBV6-5 and TRBJ1-1. This CDR3 region has 14 residues. Germline loops: CDR1 MNHEY, CDR2 SVGAGI. CDR3: CASSYREGGTEAFF.

Here the CDR3 reads CASSSLAGDYNEQFF. This chain joins TRBV13 and TRBJ2-1; absent DNA, TCRdb's TRBD2 call cannot be checked. Germline V gene sequence: CDR1 PRHDT, CDR2 FYEKMQ (reference sequence). CDR3 length: 15 amino acids.